This record covers a single T cell receptor (beta chain). Its cognate antigen is unknown. These data originate in a study of T cell responses to AZD1222 COVID-19 vaccine. Overall study: Doses given second, at about 4 or about 12 weeks, were pooled. General study results and limits: The peak T cell response came first, and repertoires were sampled only after it.

The table came from immunoSEQ multiplex PCR; TCRdb's copy has only in-frame clones and leaves some out. Here the sample spans about 96,000 clones, roughly nine tenths being singletons. The CDR3 has 15 amino acids. Per the germline V gene, CDR1 is SGHTA and CDR2 is FQGTGA. Trimming took 5 bases from V and 1 from J, leaving 13 bases between them. The chain carries TRBV7-3 and TRBJ2-3, with D possibly called TRBD1 or TRBD2 (5 bases each). The receptor comes from an adult in good health. Specimen: peripheral blood, collected on day 0 of AZD1222 vaccination. The CDR3 nucleotides are TGTGCCAGCAGCCCCGACGGGGCCCGCACAGATACGCAGTATTTT. It encodes CASSPDGARTDTQYF.